This T cell receptor beta chain was retrieved from a study of pediatric ulcerative colitis. Here immunoSEQ multiplex PCR was the method, and the copy in TCRdb shows in-frame clones only, minus some. The table has 55,000 to 80,000 clones, 77% seen once. Of note for this clone: One end of the junction does not line up with germline, which may come from a read error.

Per the germline V gene, CDR1 is MNHNS and CDR2 is SASEGT. The CDR3 is 12 residues long. This TCR came from a boy younger than 18 with moderate ulcerative colitis. This chain joins TRBV6-1 and TRBJ2-4; a weak D match, TRBD1 (6 bases). The sequenced material came from blood. For the CDR3, the DNA is TGTGCCAGCAGGGACCCCCTGACAGGTTTCAACTTC. Protein sequence: CASRDPLTGFNF.